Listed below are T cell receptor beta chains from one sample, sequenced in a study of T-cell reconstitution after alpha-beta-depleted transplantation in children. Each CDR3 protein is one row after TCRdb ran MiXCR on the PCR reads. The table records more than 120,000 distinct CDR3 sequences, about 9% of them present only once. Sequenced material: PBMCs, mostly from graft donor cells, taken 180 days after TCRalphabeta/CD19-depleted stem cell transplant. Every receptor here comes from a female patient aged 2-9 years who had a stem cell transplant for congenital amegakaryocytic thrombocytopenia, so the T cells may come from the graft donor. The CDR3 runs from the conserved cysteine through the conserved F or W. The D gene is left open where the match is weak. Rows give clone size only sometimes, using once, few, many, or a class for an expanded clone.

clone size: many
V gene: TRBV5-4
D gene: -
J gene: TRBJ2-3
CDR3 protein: CASSSLADTQYF
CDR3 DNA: TGTGCCAGCAGCTCCTTGGCAGATACGCAGTATTTT

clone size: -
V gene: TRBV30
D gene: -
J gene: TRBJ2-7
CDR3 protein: CAWSVTGPKYF
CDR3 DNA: TGTGCCTGGAGTGTAACCGGGCCCAAGTACTTC

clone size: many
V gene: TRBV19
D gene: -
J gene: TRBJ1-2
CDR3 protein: CASSMALGAGYTF
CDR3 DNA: TGTGCCAGTAGTATGGCTCTTGGGGCTGGCTACACCTTC

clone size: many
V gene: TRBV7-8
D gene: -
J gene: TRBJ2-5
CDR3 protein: CASSLSRGLAAFGETQYF
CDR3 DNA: TGTGCCAGCAGCTTAAGTCGGGGATTAGCGGCCTTTGGAGAGACCCAGTACTTC

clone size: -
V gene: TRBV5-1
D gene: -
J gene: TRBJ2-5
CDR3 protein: CASSLGASQETQYF
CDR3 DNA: TGCGCCAGCAGCTTGGGGGCCAGTCAAGAGACCCAGTACTTC

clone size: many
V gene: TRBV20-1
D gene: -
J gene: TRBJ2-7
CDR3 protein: CSANPGSGIYEQYF
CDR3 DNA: TGCAGTGCTAACCCCGGATCAGGTATCTACGAGCAGTACTTC

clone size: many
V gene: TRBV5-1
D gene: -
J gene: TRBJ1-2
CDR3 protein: CASSLQTTNYGYTF
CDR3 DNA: TGCGCCAGCAGCTTACAAACTACTAACTATGGCTACACCTTC

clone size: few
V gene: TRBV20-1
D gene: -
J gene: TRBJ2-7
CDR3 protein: CSASQTGYEQYF
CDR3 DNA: TGCAGTGCTAGTCAGACAGGCTACGAGCAGTACTTC

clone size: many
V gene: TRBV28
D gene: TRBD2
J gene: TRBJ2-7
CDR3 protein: CASSTTSGASYEQYF
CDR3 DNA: TGTGCCAGCAGTACCACTAGCGGAGCCTCCTACGAGCAGTACTTC

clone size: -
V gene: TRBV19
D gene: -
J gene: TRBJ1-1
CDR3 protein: CASSLRTDSTEAFF
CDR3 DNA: TGTGCCAGTAGTCTTCGGACAGATAGCACTGAAGCTTTCTTT

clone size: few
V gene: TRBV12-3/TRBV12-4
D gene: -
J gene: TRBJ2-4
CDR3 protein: CASSFPLLKNIQYF
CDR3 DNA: TGTGCCAGCAGTTTTCCCCTACTCAAAAACATTCAGTACTTC

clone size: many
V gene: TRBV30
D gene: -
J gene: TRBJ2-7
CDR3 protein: CAWSRLVDEQYF
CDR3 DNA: TGTGCCTGGAGTCGGCTAGTGGACGAGCAGTACTTC

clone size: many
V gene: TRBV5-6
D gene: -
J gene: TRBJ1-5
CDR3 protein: CASSAGVDNQPQHF
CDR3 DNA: TGTGCCAGCAGCGCAGGGGTAGATAATCAGCCCCAGCATTTT

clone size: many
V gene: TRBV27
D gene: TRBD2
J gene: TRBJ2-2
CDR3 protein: CASSLLAGASGELFF
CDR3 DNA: TGTGCCAGCAGTTTACTAGCGGGGGCCTCGGGGGAGCTGTTTTTT

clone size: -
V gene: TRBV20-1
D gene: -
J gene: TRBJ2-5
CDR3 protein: CSASESGPSETQYF
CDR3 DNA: TGCAGTGCTAGTGAATCCGGCCCATCAGAGACCCAGTACTTC

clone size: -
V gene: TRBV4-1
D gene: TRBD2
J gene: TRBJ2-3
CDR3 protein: CASSRETGTSGMQLDTQYF
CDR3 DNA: TGCGCCAGCAGCCGAGAGACCGGGACTAGCGGGATGCAACTCGATACGCAGTATTTT

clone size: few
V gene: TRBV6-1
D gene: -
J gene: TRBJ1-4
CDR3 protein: CASTRAPNEKLFF
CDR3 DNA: TGTGCCAGCACCCGCGCGCCTAATGAAAAACTGTTTTTT

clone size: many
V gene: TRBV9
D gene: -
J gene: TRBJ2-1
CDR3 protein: CASSVDMNGNEQFF
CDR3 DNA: TGTGCCAGCAGCGTAGATATGAATGGCAATGAGCAGTTCTTC

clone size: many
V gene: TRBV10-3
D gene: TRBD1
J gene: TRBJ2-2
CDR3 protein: CASRGQQNTGELFF
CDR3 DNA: TGTGCCAGTAGGGGACAGCAGAACACCGGGGAGCTGTTTTTT

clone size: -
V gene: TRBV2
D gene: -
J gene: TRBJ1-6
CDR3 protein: CASNVGGSYNSPLHF
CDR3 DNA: TGTGCCAGCAACGTAGGGGGCTCCTATAATTCACCCCTCCACTTT

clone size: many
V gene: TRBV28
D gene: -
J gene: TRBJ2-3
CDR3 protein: CASSFNFRARTDTQYF
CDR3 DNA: TGTGCCAGCAGTTTTAATTTCAGGGCCCGCACAGATACGCAGTATTTT

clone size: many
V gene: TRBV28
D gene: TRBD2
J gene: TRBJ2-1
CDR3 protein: CASSSGLADYNEQFF
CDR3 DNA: TGTGCCAGCAGCTCCGGCCTAGCGGACTACAATGAGCAGTTCTTC

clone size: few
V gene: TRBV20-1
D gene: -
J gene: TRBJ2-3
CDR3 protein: CSASRFTDTQYF
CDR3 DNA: TGCAGTGCTAGTCGGTTTACAGATACGCAGTATTTT

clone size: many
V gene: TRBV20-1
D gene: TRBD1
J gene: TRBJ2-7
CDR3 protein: CSARDTGGQAYYEQYF
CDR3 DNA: TGCAGTGCTAGGGATACCGGGGGACAGGCATACTACGAGCAGTACTTC

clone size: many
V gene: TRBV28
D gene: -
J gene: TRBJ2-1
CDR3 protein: CASSLRVSGLFF
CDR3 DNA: TGTGCCAGCAGTTTAAGGGTTTCAGGGCTGTTCTTC

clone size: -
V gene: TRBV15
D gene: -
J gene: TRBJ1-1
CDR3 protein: CATEATEAFF
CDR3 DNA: TGTGCCACCGAGGCCACTGAAGCTTTCTTT

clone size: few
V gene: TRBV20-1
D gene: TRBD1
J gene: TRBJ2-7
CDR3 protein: CSARDGRDRGRRDEQYF
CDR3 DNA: TGCAGTGCTAGAGATGGTCGAGACAGGGGGCGCCGAGACGAGCAGTACTTC

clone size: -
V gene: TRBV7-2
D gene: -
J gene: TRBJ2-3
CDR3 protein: CASSADWRDTQYF
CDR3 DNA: TGTGCCAGCAGCGCCGACTGGAGGGATACGCAGTATTTT

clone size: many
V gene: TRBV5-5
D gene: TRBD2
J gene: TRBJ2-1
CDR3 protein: CASSLETSRSYNEQFF
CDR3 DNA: TGTGCCAGCAGCTTGGAGACTAGCAGGTCCTACAATGAGCAGTTCTTC

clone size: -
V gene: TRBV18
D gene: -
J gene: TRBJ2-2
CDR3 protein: CASSPNLGQTGELFF
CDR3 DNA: TGTGCCAGCTCACCGAATCTCGGACAGACCGGGGAGCTGTTTTTT

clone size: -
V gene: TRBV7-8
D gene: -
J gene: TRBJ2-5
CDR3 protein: CASSFYRAGETQYF
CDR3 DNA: TGTGCCAGCAGCTTTTACAGGGCGGGAGAGACCCAGTACTTC

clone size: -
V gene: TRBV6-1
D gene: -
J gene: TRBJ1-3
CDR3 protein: CASSPDQTGSSGNTIYF
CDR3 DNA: TGTGCCAGCAGTCCCGATCAGACGGGGAGTTCTGGAAACACCATATATTTT

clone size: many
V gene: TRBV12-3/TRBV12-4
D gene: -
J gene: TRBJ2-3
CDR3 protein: CASSFGGHTQYF
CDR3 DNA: TGTGCCAGCAGTTTTGGGGGCCATACGCAGTATTTT

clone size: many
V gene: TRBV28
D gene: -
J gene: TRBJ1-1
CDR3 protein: CARGGREAFF
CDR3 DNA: TGTGCCAGGGGAGGAAGAGAAGCTTTCTTT

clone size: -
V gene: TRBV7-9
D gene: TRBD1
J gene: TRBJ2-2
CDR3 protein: CAISQGQLHRELFF
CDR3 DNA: TGTGCCATCAGCCAGGGACAGCTCCACCGGGAGCTGTTTTTT

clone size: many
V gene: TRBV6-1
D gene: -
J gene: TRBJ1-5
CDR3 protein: CASTSVSPSSTNHQPQHF
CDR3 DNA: TGTGCCAGCACCTCGGTCTCGCCCAGCTCTACCAATCATCAGCCCCAGCATTTT

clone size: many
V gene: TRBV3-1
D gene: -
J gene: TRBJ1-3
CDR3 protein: CASSQDGGGNTIYF
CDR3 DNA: TGTGCCAGCAGCCAAGACGGGGGCGGAAACACCATATATTTT

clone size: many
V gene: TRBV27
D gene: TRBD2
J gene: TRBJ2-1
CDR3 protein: CASSSSGSSYNEQFF
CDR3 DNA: TGTGCCAGCAGCTCTAGCGGGAGCTCCTACAATGAGCAGTTCTTC

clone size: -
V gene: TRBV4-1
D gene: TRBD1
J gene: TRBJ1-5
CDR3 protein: CASSLRTGDQPQHF
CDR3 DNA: TGCGCCAGCAGCCTCCGGACAGGGGATCAGCCCCAGCATTTT

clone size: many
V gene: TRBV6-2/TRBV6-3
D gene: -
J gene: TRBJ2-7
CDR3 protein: CASSYGAGTKRDEQYF
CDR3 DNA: TGTGCCAGCAGCTACGGGGCCGGGACGAAGCGCGACGAGCAGTACTTC

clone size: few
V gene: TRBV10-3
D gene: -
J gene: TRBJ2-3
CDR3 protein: CAISESDQLVDTQYF
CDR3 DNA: TGTGCCATCAGTGAGTCCGACCAGCTAGTGGATACGCAGTATTTT

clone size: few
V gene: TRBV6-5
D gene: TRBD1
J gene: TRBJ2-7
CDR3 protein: CASSYLTGAKGEQYF
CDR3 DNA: TGTGCCAGCAGTTATTTGACAGGGGCGAAGGGGGAGCAGTACTTC

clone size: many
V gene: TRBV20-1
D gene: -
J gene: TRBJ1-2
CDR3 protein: CSARGSNYGYTF
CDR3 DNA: TGCAGTGCTAGAGGATCGAACTATGGCTACACCTTC

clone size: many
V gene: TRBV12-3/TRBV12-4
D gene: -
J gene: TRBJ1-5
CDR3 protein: CASRGPYNQPQHF
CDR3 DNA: TGTGCCAGCAGGGGACCCTACAATCAGCCCCAGCATTTT

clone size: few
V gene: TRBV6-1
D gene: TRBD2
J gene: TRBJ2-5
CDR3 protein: CASSEARGSPLRETQYF
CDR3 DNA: TGTGCCAGCAGTGAAGCGCGGGGGAGCCCTCTAAGAGAGACCCAGTACTTC

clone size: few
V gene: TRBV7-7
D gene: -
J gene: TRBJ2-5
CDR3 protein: CASSPSRRGGETQYF
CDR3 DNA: TGTGCCAGCAGCCCCTCCCGTAGGGGTGGAGAGACCCAGTACTTC

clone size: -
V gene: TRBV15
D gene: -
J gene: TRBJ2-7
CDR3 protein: CATSRNPRTGGDEQYF
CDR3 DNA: TGTGCCACCAGCAGGAACCCCCGGACAGGAGGGGACGAGCAGTACTTC

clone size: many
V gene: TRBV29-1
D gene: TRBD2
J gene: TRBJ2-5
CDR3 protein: CSVEESAGVPETQYF
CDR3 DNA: TGCAGCGTTGAAGAATCGGCGGGAGTACCGGAGACCCAGTACTTC

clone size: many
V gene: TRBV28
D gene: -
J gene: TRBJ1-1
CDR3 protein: CASSSGRWGAFF
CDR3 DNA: TGTGCCAGCAGTTCAGGGAGATGGGGAGCTTTCTTT

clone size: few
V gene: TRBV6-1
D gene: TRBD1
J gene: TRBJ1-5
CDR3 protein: CASSGRKATGSHQPQHF
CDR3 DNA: TGTGCCAGCAGTGGGCGTAAAGCGACAGGGAGTCATCAGCCCCAGCATTTT

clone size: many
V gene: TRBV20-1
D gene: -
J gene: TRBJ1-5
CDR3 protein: CSAIRDPNQPQHF
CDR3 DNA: TGCAGTGCCATCCGGGACCCCAATCAGCCCCAGCATTTT